Shown below are 32 T cell receptor beta chains from a single sample sequenced in a study of T cell changes during pregnancy in multiple sclerosis. Clones were read by immunoSEQ multiplex PCR, and TCRdb kept only the in-frame ones, dropping some. The sample has approximately 99,000 clones, about nine tenths seen once. Specimen: peripheral blood, collected in the second trimester of pregnancy. The receptor set was obtained from a female donor in good health, enrolled as a control in a pregnancy study.

The gene calls are TRBV18 and TRBJ2-7, with D possibly TRBD2 on 5 matching bases. V shed 3 bases and J shed 2 bases, with 14 bases lying between them. The CDR3 consists of 15 residues. CDR1 and CDR2 (germline): KGHSH, LQKENI. The CDR3 spells CASSPGVRETYEQYF. The CDR3 bases are TGTGCCAGCTCACCGGGAGTAAGGGAAACCTACGAGCAGTACTTC. The full variable domain, in which reference TRBV18 and TRBJ2-7 provide the parts outside the CDR3, is NAGVMQNPRHLVRRRGQEARLRCSPMKGHSHVYWYRQLPEEGLKFMVYLQKENIIDESGMPKERFSAEFPKEGPSILRIQQVVRGDSAAYFCASSPGVRETYEQYFGPGTRLTVT.

The chain is built from TRBV7-8 and TRBJ1-1, with D possibly TRBD1 on 5 matching bases. Trimming took off 5 bases at V and 5 bases at J, with 18 bases between the two ends. CDR3 length equals 15 residues. Germline CDR1 reads SGHVS; CDR2 reads FQNEAQ. As DNA, the CDR3 is TGTGCCAGCAGCGGGATAAGGGGAACGAGGACTGAAGCTTTCTTT. Translating gives CASSGIRGTRTEAFF.

The chain couples TRBV18 to TRBJ1-5; TRBD1 matches at 9 bases. Trimming took 4 bases from V and 9 from J; bases not matched to a gene: 4. The CDR3 loop spans 13 amino acids. CDR1 is KGHSH and CDR2 is LQKENI in the germline V gene. The CDR3, as DNA: TGTGCCAGCTCACGAGGACAGGGGACGCCCCAGCATTTT. This translates into CASSRGQGTPQHF. Using reference TRBV18 and TRBJ1-5 for the parts outside the CDR3, the full variable domain is NAGVMQNPRHLVRRRGQEARLRCSPMKGHSHVYWYRQLPEEGLKFMVYLQKENIIDESGMPKERFSAEFPKEGPSILRIQQVVRGDSAAYFCASSRGQGTPQHFGDGTRLSIL.

This clone was observed once. The chain links TRBV11-3 to TRBJ2-3, with 11 bases aligning to TRBD2. Germline trimming cut 3 bases from V and 1 base from J; bases unmatched to any gene: 6. Per germline, CDR1 SGHNT and CDR2 YENEEA. The CDR3 has 17 amino acids. Here the CDR3 DNA reads TGTGCCAGCAGCTTCACTAGCGGGAGTTCGGGCACAGATACGCAGTATTTT. Translation: CASSFTSGSSGTDTQYF.

V usage is TRBV5-4 and J usage is TRBJ2-5; D is possibly TRBD2 (6 bases). Between the trimmed V and J ends, which lost 0 bases and 4 bases, there was a span of 10 bases. CDR1 and CDR2 (germline): SGHNT, YYREEE (reference sequence). The CDR3 length is 14 residues. The DNA of the CDR3 is TGTGCCAGCAGCTTGGAGTCGGGGGTAGAGACCCAGTACTTC. Protein: CASSLESGVETQYF.

The gene calls are TRBV7-9 and TRBJ2-5; TRBD1 matches 11 bases. J lost 6 bases, V lost 5 bases, and 11 bases had no gene match. In germline, CDR1 is SEHNR, CDR2 FQNEAQ (reference sequence). There are 16 residues in the CDR3. The chain's CDR3 is CASSPGQGAPRQTQYF. The CDR3 coding sequence is TGTGCCAGCAGCCCCGGACAGGGGGCGCCTAGACAGACCCAGTACTTC.

The J gene is TRBJ1-1, the V gene TRBV10-2; 7 bases fit TRBD1. V was pared by 0 bases and J by 0 bases, with 1 base of the junction left unmatched. The germline CDR1 and CDR2 sequences are WSHSY and SAAADI. CDR3 length equals 15 residues. The DNA of the CDR3 is TGCGCCAGCAGTGAGTCGGGACAGATGAACACTGAAGCTTTCTTT. This gives the protein CASSESGQMNTEAFF.

The chain is built from TRBV19 and TRBJ1-1, with 7 bases identical to TRBD1. The CDR3 spans 15 residues. CDR1 is LNHDA, CDR2 SQIVND, per germline (reference sequence). V was pared by 7 bases and J by 0 bases, with 8 bases of the junction left unmatched. This CDR3 is CASTQGGSMNTEAFF. The CDR3 nucleotides are TGTGCCAGTACCCAGGGGGGTTCCATGAACACTGAAGCTTTCTTT. The whole variable domain, remainder taken from reference TRBV19 and TRBJ1-1, is DGGITQSPKYLFRKEGQNVTLSCEQNLNHDAMYWYRQDPGQGLRLIYYSQIVNDFQKGDIAEGYSVSREKKESFPLTVTSAQKNPTAFYLCASTQGGSMNTEAFFGQGTRLTVV.

This chain connects TRBV6-1 to TRBJ1-5; D unresolved. The germline V and J ends were trimmed by 8 bases and 0 bases, with 14 bases remaining between them. The CDR3 is 15 amino acids. CDR1 is MNHNS, CDR2 SASEGT, per germline. CDR3 region: CASVEQPYSNQPQHF. In DNA form, the CDR3 reads TGTGCCAGCGTAGAACAGCCATATAGCAATCAGCCCCAGCATTTT.

As regards this clone: Other DNA sequences in the same sample also yield this CDR3. The chain couples TRBV5-1 to TRBJ1-1; possibly TRBD1 for D (5 bases). CDR1 is SGHRS, CDR2 YFSETQ, per germline. V was trimmed by 4 bases and J by 3 bases, leaving 10 bases between them. The CDR3 totals 13 residues. The CDR3 coding sequence is TGCGCCAGCAGCCGGACGGGGGACACTGAAGCTTTCTTT. It specifies CASSRTGDTEAFF.

V usage is TRBV18 and J usage is TRBJ1-3, with D unresolved. V shed 2 bases and J shed 0 bases, with 14 bases lying between them. CDR1 and CDR2 (germline): KGHSH, LQKENI. The CDR3 runs 17 residues. The CDR3 is CASSPVNNEFSGNTIYF. Written as DNA, the CDR3 is TGTGCCAGCTCACCAGTGAACAACGAATTCTCTGGAAACACCATATATTTT.

This rearrangement joins TRBV7-2 to TRBJ1-2, with a tentative D call TRBD1 (6 bases). This CDR3 has 17 residues. Trimming stripped 1 base from V and 2 bases from J, with 17 bases between. Germline CDR1 SGHTA, CDR2 FQGNSA. The CDR3 bases are TGTGCCAGCAGCTTAGTGGTGTTAAGCGGGACAAACTATGGCTACACCTTC. It yields the protein CASSLVVLSGTNYGYTF.

The V and J genes are TRBV6-5 and TRBJ2-5; D might be TRBD1 (5 bases). Trimming pared 2 bases from V and 5 bases from J, leaving 9 bases between. Germline CDR1 MNHEY, CDR2 SVGAGI. The CDR3 consists of 13 residues. The CDR3 sequence: CASSYRQSETQYF. DNA for the CDR3: TGTGCCAGCAGTTACCGACAGTCGGAGACCCAGTACTTC.

This chain uses TRBV9 with TRBJ1-2; tentative D call: TRBD1 (5 bases). CDR3 length: 12 amino acids. Trimming shortened V by 2 bases and J by 4 bases, and 6 bases separated the two germline ends. The V gene's germline CDR1 is SGDLS and CDR2 YYNGEE. Here the CDR3 reads CASSVGGYGYTF. CDR3 DNA sequence: TGTGCCAGCAGCGTGGGGGGCTATGGCTACACCTTC.

The V call is TRBV29-1, the J call TRBJ1-2; 7 bases are a match to TRBD1. J lost 6 bases, V lost 4 bases, and 8 bases had no gene match. CDR1 is SQVTM and CDR2 is ANQGSEA in the germline V gene. The length of the CDR3 is 13 residues. In nucleotides, the CDR3 is TGCAGCGTTGTTACAGGGGTAGTGAATGGCTACACCTTC. It is translated as CSVVTGVVNGYTF.

This chain joins TRBV18 and TRBJ1-2, with TRBD1 identical over 10 bases. This CDR3 contains 15 residues. The V gene end was trimmed by 3 bases and the J gene end by 1 base; junction bases not matched to a gene: 2. CDR1 KGHSH and CDR2 LQKENI come from the germline V gene. CDR3 residues: CASSPGQGNNYGYTF. The CDR3 DNA sequence: TGTGCCAGCTCACCGGGACAGGGGAATAACTATGGCTACACCTTC.

The rearrangement joins TRBV28 to TRBJ2-5, with TRBD1 matching 9 bases. V shed 4 bases, J shed 2 bases, and the junction held 2 bases outside the gene matches. From germline, CDR1 is MDHEN and CDR2 SYDVKM. The CDR3 runs 14 residues. CDR3 DNA: TGTGCCAGCAGTTCCGGACAGGGGCAAGAGACCCAGTACTTC. Translated, it gives CASSSGQGQETQYF.

The rearrangement joins TRBV6-5 to TRBJ1-1, with 8 bases aligning to TRBD1. Unmatched junction bases numbered 6, after V lost 9 bases and J lost 6 bases. The CDR3 runs 12 residues. Germline V gene sequence: CDR1 MNHEY, CDR2 SVGAGI. CDR3 in DNA: TGTGCCAGTCAGGGGGCCCTGGCTGAAGCTTTCTTT. The encoded protein is CASQGALAEAFF.

V gene TRBV6-1 combines with J gene TRBJ1-2, with 7 bases aligning to TRBD1. The CDR3 length is 16 residues. V gave up 4 bases and J gave up 6 bases; unmatched junction bases: 14. Germline V gives CDR1 MNHNS, CDR2 SASEGT. Here the CDR3 reads CASSASRQGSYHGYTF. The CDR3 DNA reads TGTGCCAGCAGTGCGAGCCGACAGGGTTCGTACCATGGCTACACCTTC.

This clone was counted a single time. The germline gene is not matched at one end of the junction; a read error may be the cause. This sequence joins TRBV28 and TRBJ2-7; 12 bases match TRBD1. The CDR3 totals 14 residues. CDR1 MDHEN and CDR2 SYDVKM come from the germline V gene. The CDR3 bases are TGTGCCAGCAGTAGCGGGACAGGGGGCCTAGGTGGGAACTTC. Protein product: CASSSGTGGLGGNF.

The chain carries TRBV19 and TRBJ1-1; D may be TRBD1 (6 bases). Germline CDR1 LNHDA, CDR2 SQIVND (reference sequence). Deletions cut 3 bases from V and 3 bases from J, with 14 bases between. The CDR3 totals 15 residues. The CDR3 bases are TGTGCCAGTAGTATCATTCGGACAGATCACACTGAAGCTTTCTTT. As protein: CASSIIRTDHTEAFF.

The chain joins TRBV5-1 to TRBJ2-7, with 15 bases that match TRBD2. Germline trimming cut 2 bases from V and 0 bases from J; bases unmatched to any gene: 3. CDR3 size: 17 residues. Germline V gene lookup returns CDR1 SGHRS and CDR2 YFSETQ. The CDR3 loop is CASSFGTSGGSSYEQYF. The CDR3 DNA sequence: TGCGCCAGCAGCTTTGGGACTAGCGGGGGGTCCTCCTACGAGCAGTACTTC. The whole variable domain, remainder taken from reference TRBV5-1 and TRBJ2-7, is KAGVTQTPRYLIKTRGQQVTLSCSPISGHRSVSWYQQTPGQGLQFLFEYFSETQRNKGNFPGRFSGRQFSNSRSEMNVSTLELGDSALYLCASSFGTSGGSSYEQYFGPGTRLTVT.

The chain couples TRBV15 to TRBJ2-7; D is perhaps TRBD2 (6 bases). V was cut by 8 bases and J by 7 bases, with 18 bases left in between. CDR3 length: 13 residues. Germline loops: CDR1 LNHNV, CDR2 YYDKDF (reference sequence). CDR3 bases: TGTGCCACCGGGAAGGTTAGGGGAGGAGAGCAGTACTTC. Amino acids: CATGKVRGGEQYF.

V and J are TRBV7-9 and TRBJ1-2; 8 bases align to TRBD1. The CDR3 consists of 15 residues. Per the germline V gene, CDR1 is SEHNR and CDR2 is FQNEAQ (reference sequence). J was trimmed by 5 bases and V by 2 bases; bases with no gene match: 7. The CDR3 loop is CASSLLTGESYGYTF. In DNA form, the CDR3 reads TGTGCCAGCAGCTTATTGACAGGGGAATCGTATGGCTACACCTTC.

V and J are TRBV9 and TRBJ1-2; the match to TRBD1 covers 7 bases. Trimming cost V 4 bases and J 5 bases; bases outside gene matches: 14. CDR1 is SGDLS, CDR2 YYNGEE, per germline. The CDR3 length is 16 residues. This CDR3 is CASSPRDSFLGYGYTF. CDR3 bases: TGTGCCAGCAGCCCCCGGGACAGTTTCCTTGGGTATGGCTACACCTTC.

V is TRBV27 and J is TRBJ2-1; TRBD2 matches 16 bases. The germline V gene encodes CDR1 MNHEY and CDR2 SMNVEV (reference sequence). The V gene end was trimmed by 4 bases and the J gene end by 15 bases; junction bases not matched to a gene: 24. This CDR3 spans 20 amino acids. CDR3 residues: CASSSLRAGTSGRASSVSFF. The CDR3 DNA follows: TGTGCCAGCAGTTCACTCCGCGCCGGGACTAGCGGGAGGGCCTCTTCGGTGTCGTTCTTC.

The V call is TRBV6-5, the J call TRBJ2-7; D unclear. CDR3 length equals 14 residues. Germline V gene sequence: CDR1 MNHEY, CDR2 SVGAGI. V was cut by 2 bases and J by 3 bases, with 11 bases left in between. The CDR3 coding sequence is TGTGCCAGCAGTTACGGCAACGGCGGCTACGAGCAGTACTTC. Amino acids: CASSYGNGGYEQYF.

The chain has TRBV7-9 and TRBJ2-7; 10 bases are shared with TRBD2. From germline, CDR1 is SEHNR and CDR2 FQNEAQ (reference sequence). CDR3 size: 17 residues. Losses at the gene ends were 2 bases for V and 1 base for J; bases not matched to a gene: 8. The CDR3 sequence is CASSLPSGTSASYEQYF. As DNA, the CDR3 is TGTGCCAGCAGCTTACCATCTGGGACTAGCGCTTCCTACGAGCAGTACTTC.

The chain carries TRBV5-6 and TRBJ1-5; 7 bases are a match to TRBD1. CDR3 size: 15 residues. Per germline, CDR1 SGHDT and CDR2 YYEEEE. The trim removed 3 bases at V and 6 bases at J, leaving 9 bases unmatched. The CDR3 sequence is CASSSGRGVVQPQHF. As DNA, the CDR3 is TGTGCCAGCAGCTCCGGCAGGGGGGTCGTTCAGCCCCAGCATTTT.

The J gene is TRBJ1-3, the V gene TRBV5-6; a possible D gene is TRBD1 (6 bases). V was clipped by 0 bases and J by 4 bases, with 11 bases between them. Germline V CDR1 and CDR2: SGHDT, YYEEEE. CDR3 length equals 15 residues. The CDR3 here is CASSLGPGEGNTIYF. The CDR3 nucleotides read TGTGCCAGCAGCTTGGGTCCAGGGGAAGGAAACACCATATATTTT.

The V call is TRBV28, the J call TRBJ2-3; 7 nucleotides agree with TRBD2. The CDR3 extends over 16 amino acids. Per the germline V gene, CDR1 is MDHEN and CDR2 is SYDVKM. The V and J ends lost 5 bases and 5 bases, in that order; junction bases with no gene match: 13. CDR3 region: CASSPPAGVVGDTQYF. Here the CDR3 DNA reads TGTGCCAGCAGTCCCCCGGCGGGAGTAGTTGGAGATACGCAGTATTTT.

This chain uses TRBV11-3 with TRBJ2-1, with 14 bases fitting TRBD2. This CDR3 has 14 amino acids. The V and J ends lost 5 bases and 10 bases, in that order; junction bases with no gene match: 4. The germline V gene has CDR1 SGHNT and CDR2 YENEEA. Here the CDR3 reads CASSATSGGVEQFF. CDR3 nucleotide sequence: TGTGCCAGCAGCGCGACTAGCGGGGGGGTCGAGCAGTTCTTC. The entire variable domain, with the rest obtained from reference TRBV11-3 and TRBJ2-1, is as follows: EAGVVQSPRYKIIEKKQPVAFWCNPISGHNTLYWYLQNLGQGPELLIRYENEEAVDDSQLPKDRFSAERLKGVDSTLKIQPAELGDSAVYLCASSATSGGVEQFFGPGTRLTVL.